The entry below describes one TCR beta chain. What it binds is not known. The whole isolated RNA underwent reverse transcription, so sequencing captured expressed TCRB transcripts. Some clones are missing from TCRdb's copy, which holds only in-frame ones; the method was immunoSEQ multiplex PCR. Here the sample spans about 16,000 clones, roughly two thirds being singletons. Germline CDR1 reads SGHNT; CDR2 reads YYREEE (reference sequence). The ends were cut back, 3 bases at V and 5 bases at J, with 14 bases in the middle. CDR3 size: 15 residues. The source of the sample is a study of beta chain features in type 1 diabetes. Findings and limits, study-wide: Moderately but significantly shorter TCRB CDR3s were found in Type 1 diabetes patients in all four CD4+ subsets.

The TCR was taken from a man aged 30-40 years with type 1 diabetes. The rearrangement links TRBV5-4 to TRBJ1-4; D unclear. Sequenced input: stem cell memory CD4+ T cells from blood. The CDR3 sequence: CASSSYYGGNEKLFF. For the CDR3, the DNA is TGTGCCAGCAGCTCATACTATGGAGGGAATGAAAAACTGTTTTTT. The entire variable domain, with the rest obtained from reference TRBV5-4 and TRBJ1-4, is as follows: ETGVTQSPTHLIKTRGQQVTLRCSSQSGHNTVSWYQQALGQGPQFIFQYYREEENGRGNFPPRFSGLQFPNYSSELNVNALELDDSALYLCASSSYYGGNEKLFFGSGTQLSVL.